The sequence of this T cell receptor (beta chain) was determined in a study of OX40 agonist ivuxolimab in advanced cancers. Study overall: Patients were given ivuxolimab, an antibody that agonizes OX40 (CD134). Eligibility rules accepted prior anti-PD-1, anti-PD-L1 or anti-CTLA-4 therapy, and over 35% had some. Whole-study results and caveats: Expanded clones belonging to CD8+ T cells outnumbered, on average, those of CD4+. At 0.1 to 3.0 mg/kg and by week 6, clonal expansion occurred in CD4+ and CD8+ blood T cells.

The method was immunoSEQ multiplex PCR; TCRdb's version includes in-frame clones alone and lacks a portion of them. The table lists approximately 50,000 clones, 80% of them singletons, with 3% to 5% in the top ten. As regards this clone: Its antigen remains unknown.

The CDR3 runs 16 residues. Germline V CDR1 and CDR2: MDHEN, SYDVKM. V dropped 5 bases and J dropped 8; count of bases not matched to a gene: 17. The chain carries TRBV28 and TRBJ1-2; 7 nucleotides align to TRBD1. The sequence came from an adult with an advanced solid tumor such as melanoma, head and neck, liver or kidney cancer. Sequenced here: CD4+ or CD8+ T cells sorted from blood, sampled in a trial of the OX40 agonist ivuxolimab. The CDR3 DNA follows: TGTGCCAGCAGTCACCCTGACAGGGAGGAGGCGGAGGGCTACACCTTC. This codes for CASSHPDREEAEGYTF.